Listed below are T cell receptor beta chains from one sample, sequenced in a study of sequential checkpoint blockade in melanoma. Method: immunoSEQ multiplex PCR; TCRdb's copy keeps in-frame clones and lacks some. The data contain over 10,000 clones, about 80% of them singletons. The sample here was CD8+ T cells sorted from blood (inferred from file names), taken from a patient given nivolumab and ipilimumab in sequence. The receptors were sampled from a human donor with melanoma. Each CDR3 is given with its conserved first and last residue. The D gene is left open where the match is weak. Clone size is given for some rows only: seen once, a few or many times, or a class if the clone is expanded.

clone size	V gene	D gene	J gene	CDR3 protein
NA	TRBV4-1	TRBD2	TRBJ2-3	CASSQDGGVPTDTQYF
NA	TRBV4-1	NA	TRBJ1-3	CASSQDGGSGNTIYF
few	TRBV6-5	NA	TRBJ1-2	CASSYSSGDGYTF
once	TRBV9	TRBD1	TRBJ1-1	CASSGRQGVNEAFF
NA	TRBV7-9	NA	TRBJ2-3	CASSALGGAHTDTQYF
NA	TRBV15	NA	TRBJ2-1	CATSRVLYNEQFF
few	TRBV7-9	NA	TRBJ2-5	CASSSLRETQYF
once	TRBV27	TRBD1	TRBJ2-7	CASSLSGQGAQQYF
NA	TRBV4-3	TRBD1	TRBJ2-7	CASSQSGTGGGEQYF
NA	TRBV7-8	TRBD2	TRBJ2-2	CASSPSGGTSGELFF
NA	TRBV5-1	TRBD1	TRBJ2-5	CASSTGTGAYQETQYF
NA	TRBV13	TRBD2	TRBJ2-5	CASSYFSGGQETQYF
NA	TRBV28	NA	TRBJ1-1	CASSFDPDSLNTEAFF
NA	TRBV6-1	NA	TRBJ2-5	CASSLGSSPKTQYF
NA	TRBV4-3	NA	TRBJ1-6	CASSQRPSESYNSPLHF
NA	TRBV19	NA	TRBJ2-2	CATSLGNTGELFF
NA	TRBV28	NA	TRBJ1-5	CASSSRRSWHF
NA	TRBV6-6	NA	TRBJ2-5	CASSSLGGPQETQYF
NA	TRBV4-1	NA	TRBJ2-5	CASSQELGEETQYF
NA	TRBV19	TRBD1	TRBJ2-3	CASMTGLSSTDTQYF
NA	TRBV7-9	NA	TRBJ1-5	CASSYPNNPREVGNQPQHF